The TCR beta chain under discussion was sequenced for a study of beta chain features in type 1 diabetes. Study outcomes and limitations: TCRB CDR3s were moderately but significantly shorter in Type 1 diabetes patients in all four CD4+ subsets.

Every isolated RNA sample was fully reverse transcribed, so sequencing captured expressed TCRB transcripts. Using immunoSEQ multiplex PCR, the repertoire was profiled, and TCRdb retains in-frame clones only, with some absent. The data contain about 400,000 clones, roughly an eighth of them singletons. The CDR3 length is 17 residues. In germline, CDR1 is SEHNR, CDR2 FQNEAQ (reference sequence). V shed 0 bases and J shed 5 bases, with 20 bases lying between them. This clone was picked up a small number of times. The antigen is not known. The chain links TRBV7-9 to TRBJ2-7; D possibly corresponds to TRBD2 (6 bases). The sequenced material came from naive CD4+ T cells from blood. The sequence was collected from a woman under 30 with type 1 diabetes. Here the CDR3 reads CASSLAVGLAGFNEQYF. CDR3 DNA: TGTGCCAGCAGCTTAGCTGTAGGGCTCGCGGGGTTCAACGAGCAGTACTTC.